Following are 17 T cell receptor beta chains from one sample sequenced in a study of STAT3 mutations in large granular lymphocyte leukemia. Some clones are missing from TCRdb's copy, which holds only in-frame ones; the method was immunoSEQ multiplex PCR. The sample includes under 2,500 clones, about 70% of them seen just once. These receptors are not linked to any known antigen. Broader study findings: At least one immunodominant TCR beta clonotype appeared in every T-cell large granular lymphocyte leukemia patient.

The sample was peripheral blood mononuclear cells. These receptors were obtained from a woman in her 50s with T-cell large granular lymphocyte leukemia. Some clones in this sample may be carry-over from other donors' samples.

Only a few counts were recorded for this clone. The CDR3 nucleotides are TGTGCCAGCAGCGAGACAGGGGGCTATGGCTACACCTTC. Its translation: CASSETGGYGYTF. The chain joins TRBV5-5 to TRBJ1-2; 9 nucleotides match TRBD1. The CDR3 has 13 residues. The J segment lost 4 bases and the V segment lost 4 bases, leaving 2 bases of the junction unmatched. Germline V gene lookup returns CDR1 SGHKS and CDR2 YYEKEE (reference sequence). Full variable domain (missing parts from reference TRBV5-5 and TRBJ1-2): DAGVTQSPTHLIKTRGQQVTLRCSPISGHKSVSWYQQVLGQGPQFIFQYYEKEERGRGNFPDRFSARQFPNYSSELNVNALLLGDSALYLCASSETGGYGYTFGSGTRLTVV.

This clone has just a few counts. The chain uses TRBV7-6 and TRBJ2-1; no clear D gene. The ends were cut back, 3 bases at V and 5 bases at J, with 14 bases in the middle. Germline V gene sequence: CDR1 SGHVS, CDR2 FNYEAQ. The CDR3 sequence is 15 residues long. Here the CDR3 reads CASSLLSYWDNEQFF. The CDR3, as DNA: TGTGCCAGCAGCTTGTTGTCTTACTGGGACAATGAGCAGTTCTTC.

This clone was recorded a few times. The V and J genes are TRBV18 and TRBJ1-3; D gene ambiguous. The CDR3 totals 13 residues. V was pared by 6 bases and J by 0 bases, with 6 bases between. Germline V CDR1 and CDR2: KGHSH, LQKENI. The CDR3 DNA sequence: TGTGCCAGCTCTGGCCCCTCTGGAAACACCATATATTTT. Amino acid sequence: CASSGPSGNTIYF.

This clone was counted a single time. The rearrangement joins TRBV5-4 to TRBJ1-2; 9 bases are a match to TRBD1. V lost 1 base and J lost 4; bases outside the gene matches: 5. The CDR3 covers 15 residues. CDR1 SGHNT and CDR2 YYREEE come from the germline V gene (reference sequence). CDR3 DNA sequence: TGTGCCAGCAGCTTGACAGGGGGCAGGAGCTATGGCTACACCTTC. It translates to CASSLTGGRSYGYTF.

This clone occurred a few times. The chain combines TRBV30 with TRBJ2-7; D is uncertain. V was trimmed by 1 base and J by 3 bases, leaving 4 bases between them. Germline lookup yields CDR1 GTSNPN and CDR2 SVGIG (reference sequence). The CDR3 consists of 11 residues. The CDR3 spells CAWSALYEQYF. CDR3 nucleotide sequence: TGTGCCTGGAGTGCCCTCTACGAGCAGTACTTC. Filled out from reference TRBV30 and TRBJ2-7, the complete variable domain reads SQTIHQWPATLVQPVGSPLSLECTVEGTSNPNLYWYRQAAGRGLQLLFYSVGIGQISSEVPQNLSASRPQDRQFILSSKKLLLSDSGFYLCAWSALYEQYFGPGTRLTVT.

This clone was seen only a few times. The chain has TRBV30 and TRBJ2-7; 8 nucleotides align to TRBD1. The CDR3 has 15 amino acids. J gave up 7 bases and V 0 bases, and 11 bases lay outside the gene matches. The V gene's germline CDR1 is GTSNPN and CDR2 SVGIG (reference sequence). The chain's CDR3 is CAWSVQTGVTKEQYF. The CDR3 region has the DNA TGTGCCTGGAGTGTACAGACAGGGGTGACGAAAGAGCAGTACTTC.

This clone came up a few times. CDR3 residues: CSAGDSLNIQYF. The DNA for the CDR3 is TGCAGCGCCGGCGACAGTCTAAACATTCAGTACTTC. J is TRBJ2-4 and V is TRBV29-1; TRBD1 might be the D (5 bases). Germline CDR1 SQVTM, CDR2 ANQGSEA. With 7 bases removed from V and 6 bases from J, the gap between germline ends came to 13 bases. The CDR3 extends over 12 amino acids.

J is TRBJ2-7 and V is TRBV30, with D unclear. Germline loops: CDR1 GTSNPN, CDR2 SVGIG (reference sequence). The CDR3 extends over 11 amino acids. V dropped 2 bases and J dropped 0 bases, with 2 bases sitting between them. In DNA form, the CDR3 reads TGTGCCTGGAGTTCCTCCTACGAGCAGTACTTC. It translates to CAWSSSYEQYF.

V is TRBV5-5 and J is TRBJ1-3; D gene unclear. V dropped 0 bases and J dropped 0 bases, with 10 bases sitting between them. CDR1 is SGHKS, CDR2 YYEKEE, per germline (reference sequence). This CDR3 region has 16 residues. The CDR3 coding sequence is TGTGCCAGCAGCTTGGGACCAGGAGTCTCTGGAAACACCATATATTTT. It translates to CASSLGPGVSGNTIYF.

This chain links TRBV6-1 with TRBJ2-7; possible D gene TRBD1, 5 bases. Looked up from germline, CDR1 is MNHNS and CDR2 is SASEGT. The CDR3 consists of 13 residues. The V end lost 8 bases, the J end lost 3 bases, and 14 bases lay between the germline ends. The CDR3 loop is CASRSRQGYEQYF. The DNA of the CDR3 is TGTGCCAGCCGGTCGCGCCAGGGCTACGAGCAGTACTTC.

J is TRBJ1-1 and V is TRBV30, with D tentatively TRBD1 (5 bases). The CDR3 runs to 14 residues. Germline CDR1 GTSNPN, CDR2 SVGIG (reference sequence). V shed 2 bases and J shed 5 bases, with 15 bases lying between them. The chain's CDR3 is CAWSTGLTFTEAFF. In DNA form, the CDR3 reads TGTGCCTGGAGTACGGGACTTACATTTACTGAAGCTTTCTTT. The full variable domain, completed using reference TRBV30 and TRBJ1-1, is SQTIHQWPATLVQPVGSPLSLECTVEGTSNPNLYWYRQAAGRGLQLLFYSVGIGQISSEVPQNLSASRPQDRQFILSSKKLLLSDSGFYLCAWSTGLTFTEAFFGQGTRLTVV.

This clone has just a few counts. The chain is built from TRBV19 and TRBJ2-5; unclear D gene. The CDR3 extends over 16 amino acids. V lost 5 bases to trimming and J lost 3 bases, with 19 bases between them. The germline gives CDR1 LNHDA, CDR2 SQIVND (reference sequence). DNA of the CDR3: TGTGCCAGTAGTCCCTCGAGCCTAGTTCCGAAAGAGACCCAGTACTTC. It yields the protein CASSPSSLVPKETQYF.

The chain uses TRBV12-5 and TRBJ2-1, with D maybe TRBD2 (6 bases). Germline V gene data show CDR1 as LGHNT and CDR2 as FRNRAP. The CDR3 covers 14 residues. Trimming stripped 6 bases from V and 8 bases from J, with 17 bases between. CDR3 DNA: TGTGCTAGTGGCCCCGGGACTGTATACCATGAGCAGTTCTTC. Translated, it gives CASGPGTVYHEQFF.

The chain recombines TRBV7-9 with TRBJ2-3; weak D call: TRBD2 (6 bases). The CDR3 length is 15 residues. Germline V gene data show CDR1 as SEHNR and CDR2 as FQNEAQ (reference sequence). V was clipped by 0 bases and J by 3 bases, with 10 bases between them. The CDR3 bases are TGTGCCAGCAGCTTAGCGGGGGGAAGGACAGATACGCAGTATTTT. The encoded protein is CASSLAGGRTDTQYF. The complete variable domain, with remaining parts taken from reference TRBV7-9 and TRBJ2-3, reads DTGVSQNPRHKITKRGQNVTFRCDPISEHNRLYWYRQTLGQGPEFLTYFQNEAQLEKSRLLSDRFSAERPKGSFSTLEIQRTEQGDSAMYLCASSLAGGRTDTQYFGPGTRLTVL.

The V gene is TRBV6-5, the J gene TRBJ2-3, with TRBD2 matching over 9 bases. The germline V gene encodes CDR1 MNHEY and CDR2 SVGAGI. This CDR3 has 14 residues. V shed 5 bases, J shed 3 bases, and the junction held 3 bases outside the gene matches. The CDR3 DNA sequence: TGTGCCAGCAGTGACAGCGGGAGGACAGATACGCAGTATTTT. It is translated as CASSDSGRTDTQYF.

The chain recombines TRBV6-5 with TRBJ1-1; the match to TRBD1 covers 8 bases. Germline CDR1 reads MNHEY; CDR2 reads SVGAGI. This CDR3 has 13 amino acids. Trimming at V came to 2 bases and at J to 7 bases, leaving 3 bases not matched to a gene. CDR3 region: CASSYDRGSEAFF. CDR3 sequence (DNA): TGTGCCAGCAGTTACGACAGGGGTAGTGAAGCTTTCTTT.

The chain recombines TRBV29-1 with TRBJ1-1, with TRBD1 as a possible D gene (5 bases). The CDR3 is 11 amino acids. V lost 4 bases and J 6 bases, leaving 9 bases between the germline ends. Germline CDR1 SQVTM, CDR2 ANQGSEA. The CDR3 sequence is CSVGGAAEAFF. The CDR3 coding sequence is TGCAGCGTTGGAGGGGCCGCTGAAGCTTTCTTT.